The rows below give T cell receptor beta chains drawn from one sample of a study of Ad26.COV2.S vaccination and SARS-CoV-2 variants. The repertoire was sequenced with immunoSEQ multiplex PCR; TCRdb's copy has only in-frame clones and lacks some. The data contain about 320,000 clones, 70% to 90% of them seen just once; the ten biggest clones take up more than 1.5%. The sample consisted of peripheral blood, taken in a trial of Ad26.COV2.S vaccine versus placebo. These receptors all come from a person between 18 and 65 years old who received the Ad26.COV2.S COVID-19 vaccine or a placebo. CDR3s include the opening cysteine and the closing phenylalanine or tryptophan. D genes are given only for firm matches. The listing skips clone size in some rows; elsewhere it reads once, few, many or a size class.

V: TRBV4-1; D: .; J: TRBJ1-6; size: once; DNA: TGCGCCAGCAGCCTGGGCCCCAGAGAAGCGGCGTCACCCCTCCACTTT; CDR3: CASSLGPREAASPLHF
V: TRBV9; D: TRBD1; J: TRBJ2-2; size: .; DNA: TGTGCCAGCAGCGTAGCAACAGGGGTGACCGGGGAGCTGTTTTTT; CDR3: CASSVATGVTGELFF
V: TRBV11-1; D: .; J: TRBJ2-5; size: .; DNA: TGTGCCAGCAGCTTACTCTGGACCGGTGACCAGTACTTC; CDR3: CASSLLWTGDQYF
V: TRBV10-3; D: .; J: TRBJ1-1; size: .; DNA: TGTGCCACAAGACCTATAGGGGACACTGAAGCTTTCTTT; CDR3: CATRPIGDTEAFF
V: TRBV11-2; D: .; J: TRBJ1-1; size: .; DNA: TGTGCCAGCAGCCCCGGAAGTAGGGGTGACACTGAAGCTTTCTTT; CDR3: CASSPGSRGDTEAFF
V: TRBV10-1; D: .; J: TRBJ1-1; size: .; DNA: TGCGCCAGCGGAGGTTCGAACACTGAAGCTTTCTTT; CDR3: CASGGSNTEAFF
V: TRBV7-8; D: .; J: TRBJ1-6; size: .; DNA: TGTGCCAGCAGCCCAGGGGTGGGCTTTAATTCACCCCTCCACTTT; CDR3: CASSPGVGFNSPLHF
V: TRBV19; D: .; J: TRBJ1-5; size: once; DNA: TGTGCCAGTAGTTACGACCACAATCAGCCCCAGCATTTT; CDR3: CASSYDHNQPQHF
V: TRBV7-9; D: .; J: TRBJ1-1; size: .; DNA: TGTGCCAGCAGCTTAAGGCAGGGTGGGCCCACTGAAGCTTTCTTT; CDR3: CASSLRQGGPTEAFF
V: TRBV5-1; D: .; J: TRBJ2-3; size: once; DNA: TGCGCCAGCAGAAACAGGCTTAGCACAGATACGCAGTATTTT; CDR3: CASRNRLSTDTQYF
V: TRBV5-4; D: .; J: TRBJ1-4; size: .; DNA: TGTGCCAGCAGCTCTCAGGGGAATAATGAAAAACTGTTTTTT; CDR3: CASSSQGNNEKLFF
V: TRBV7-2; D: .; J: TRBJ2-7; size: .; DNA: TGTGCCAGCAGCTTAAGGGGGGCCTACGAGCAGTACTTC; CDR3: CASSLRGAYEQYF
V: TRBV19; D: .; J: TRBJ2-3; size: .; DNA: TGTGCCAGTAGTACCCGGTTGGAGGGGAGGAGGACAGATACGCAGTATTTT; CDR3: CASSTRLEGRRTDTQYF
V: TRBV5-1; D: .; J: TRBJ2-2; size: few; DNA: TGCGCCAGCAGCCATCGGCCGGAGGGCACCGGGGAGCTGTTTTTT; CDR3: CASSHRPEGTGELFF
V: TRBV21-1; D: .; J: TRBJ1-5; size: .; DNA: TGTGCCAGCAGCATTGAAGCTCCCTCCACTCAGCCCCAGCATTTT; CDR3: CASSIEAPSTQPQHF
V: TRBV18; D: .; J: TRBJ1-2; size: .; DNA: TGTGCCAGCTCACCACAAGCTAACTATGGCTACACCTTC; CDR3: CASSPQANYGYTF
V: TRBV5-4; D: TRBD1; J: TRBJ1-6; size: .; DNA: TGTGCCAGCAGCCCAGGGACAGGGGCAGCCAGTTCACCCCTCCACTTT; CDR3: CASSPGTGAASSPLHF
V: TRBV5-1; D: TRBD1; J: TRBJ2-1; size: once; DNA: TGCGCCAGCACTGCGGGACAGGGATACTACAATGAGCAGTTCTTC; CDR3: CASTAGQGYYNEQFF
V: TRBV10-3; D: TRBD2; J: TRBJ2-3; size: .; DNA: TGTGCCATCACTCCGGGTCTAGCGGGGGGGCCAGATACGCAGTATTTT; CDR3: CAITPGLAGGPDTQYF
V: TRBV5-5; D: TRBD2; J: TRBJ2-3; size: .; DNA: TGTGCCAGCAGCTCCCGACTAGCGGGGAGCACAGATACGCAGTATTTT; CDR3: CASSSRLAGSTDTQYF
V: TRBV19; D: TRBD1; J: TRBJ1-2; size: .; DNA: TGTGCCAGTAGTATCTCAGGGGGCCGCACTTTCAACTATGGCTACACCTTC; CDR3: CASSISGGRTFNYGYTF
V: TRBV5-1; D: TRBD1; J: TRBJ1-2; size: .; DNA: TGCGCCAGCGGGACAGGCGATAACTATGGCTACACCTTC; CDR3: CASGTGDNYGYTF
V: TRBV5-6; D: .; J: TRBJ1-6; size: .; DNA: TGTGCCAGCAGCTCTTTGGGGAGTTCACCCCTCCACTTT; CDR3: CASSSLGSSPLHF
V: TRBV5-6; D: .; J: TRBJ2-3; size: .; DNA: TGTGCCAGCAGCTACCTAGGGGTAGCGGCTAACACAGATACGCAGTATTTT; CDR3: CASSYLGVAANTDTQYF
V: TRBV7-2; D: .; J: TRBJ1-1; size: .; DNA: TGTGCCAGCAGCTTAGAACGAGGGACTGAAGCTTTCTTT; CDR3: CASSLERGTEAFF
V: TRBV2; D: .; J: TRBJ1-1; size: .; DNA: TGTGCCAGCAGTGAAGGTCACGGGGGTAGAGCTTTCTTT; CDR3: CASSEGHGGRAFF
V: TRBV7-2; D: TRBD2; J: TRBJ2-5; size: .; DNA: TGTGCCAGCAGCTTAGCCAGTCCAGCGGGGGGGCCGGAGACCCAGTACTTC; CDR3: CASSLASPAGGPETQYF
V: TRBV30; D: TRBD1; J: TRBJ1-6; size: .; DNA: TGTGCCTGGAGCATCTCCGGGACAGGAAATTCACCCCTCCACTTT; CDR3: CAWSISGTGNSPLHF
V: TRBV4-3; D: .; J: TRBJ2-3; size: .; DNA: TGCGCCAGCAGCCAGCAGGTGCCGCTGAACGGGGGTCCCGATACGCAGTATTTT; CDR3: CASSQQVPLNGGPDTQYF
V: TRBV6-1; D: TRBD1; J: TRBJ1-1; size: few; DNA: TGTGCCAGCAGTGAAGCTACAGGGGGCTTGGGGACTGAAGCTTTCTTT; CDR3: CASSEATGGLGTEAFF
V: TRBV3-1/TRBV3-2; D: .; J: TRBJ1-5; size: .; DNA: TGTGCCAGCAGCCAAGAGGGGAGGCAGCCCCAGCATTTT; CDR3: CASSQEGRQPQHF
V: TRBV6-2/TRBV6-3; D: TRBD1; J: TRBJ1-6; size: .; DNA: TGTGCCAGCAGCCGACAGGGAACGGGGTCACCCCTCCACTTT; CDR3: CASSRQGTGSPLHF
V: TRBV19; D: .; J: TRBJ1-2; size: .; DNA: TGTGCCAGTAGTACCGCTTGGGAGGGGAGCTATGGCTACACCTTC; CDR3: CASSTAWEGSYGYTF
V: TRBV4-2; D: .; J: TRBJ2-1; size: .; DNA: TGTGCCAGCAGCCAAGGACTAGTAGATGAGCAGTTCTTC; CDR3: CASSQGLVDEQFF
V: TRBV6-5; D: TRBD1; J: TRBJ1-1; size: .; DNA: TGTGCCAGCAGTTACGAGACAGGGGTTATGGCTGAAGCTTTCTTT; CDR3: CASSYETGVMAEAFF
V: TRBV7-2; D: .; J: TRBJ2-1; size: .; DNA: TGTGCCAGCAGCTTAGGACGTGGGGGTTGGTCCTACAATGAGCAGTTCTTC; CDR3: CASSLGRGGWSYNEQFF
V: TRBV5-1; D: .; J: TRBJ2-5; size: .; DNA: TGCGCCAGCAGCTGGAGCATCCAAGAGACCCAGTACTTC; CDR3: CASSWSIQETQYF